A selection of T cell receptor beta chains follows, all from one sample in a study of vaccination effects on CD4 cells after COVID-19. The table came from immunoSEQ multiplex PCR; TCRdb's copy has only in-frame clones and leaves some out. The sample has 20,000 to 30,000 clones; roughly 73% are singletons. No cognate antigen is known for these TCRs. The sample was CD4+ T cells from PBMCs cultured with HCoV-NL63 spike peptides, taken after COVID-19 vaccination. The source is a human donor who received a COVID-19 vaccine. Each CDR3 is given with its conserved first and last residue. A D gene is named only where the DNA matches it firmly. Part of the rows lack a size; the others show once, few, many or a class for expanded clones.

clone_size: few; v_call: TRBV30; j_call: TRBJ1-4; d_call: -; cdr3_nt: TGTGCCTGCCTATCCGGGACCAGTAATGAAAAACTGTTTTTT; cdr3_aa: CACLSGTSNEKLFF
clone_size: -; v_call: TRBV28; j_call: TRBJ2-2; d_call: -; cdr3_nt: TGTGCCAGCCATCGGGCGGTGGGCACCGGGGAGCTGTTTTTT; cdr3_aa: CASHRAVGTGELFF
clone_size: -; v_call: TRBV2; j_call: TRBJ2-7; d_call: -; cdr3_nt: TGTGCCAGCACGATAGGCCGATCGTCCTACGAGCAGTACTTC; cdr3_aa: CASTIGRSSYEQYF
clone_size: once; v_call: TRBV6-5; j_call: TRBJ2-3; d_call: -; cdr3_nt: TGTGACCGACAGCCCCGTAGCACAGATACGCAGTATTTT; cdr3_aa: CDRQPRSTDTQYF
clone_size: -; v_call: TRBV12-3/TRBV12-4; j_call: TRBJ1-1; d_call: -; cdr3_nt: TGTGCCAGCAGTTTAGGGGAAACTGAAGCTTTCTTT; cdr3_aa: CASSLGETEAFF
clone_size: -; v_call: TRBV18; j_call: TRBJ2-7; d_call: TRBD2; cdr3_nt: TGTGCCAGCTCACCGACCCCCACGAGCGGGAGGAACAACGAGCAGTACTTC; cdr3_aa: CASSPTPTSGRNNEQYF
clone_size: -; v_call: TRBV7-2; j_call: TRBJ2-1; d_call: -; cdr3_nt: TGTGCCAGCAGCTTATACCCTAACGAGCAGTTCTTC; cdr3_aa: CASSLYPNEQFF
clone_size: -; v_call: TRBV2; j_call: TRBJ1-6; d_call: -; cdr3_nt: TGTGCCAGCAGTGCTCTCGGGGGCGAAACTACTTCACCCCTCCACTTT; cdr3_aa: CASSALGGETTSPLHF
clone_size: -; v_call: TRBV4-1; j_call: TRBJ1-2; d_call: -; cdr3_nt: TGCGCCAGCAGCCAAGAGGGTATCATCTATGGCTACACCTTC; cdr3_aa: CASSQEGIIYGYTF
clone_size: -; v_call: TRBV2; j_call: TRBJ1-2; d_call: TRBD1; cdr3_nt: TGTGCCAGCTGGACAGGGGGAAACTATGGCTACACCTTC; cdr3_aa: CASWTGGNYGYTF